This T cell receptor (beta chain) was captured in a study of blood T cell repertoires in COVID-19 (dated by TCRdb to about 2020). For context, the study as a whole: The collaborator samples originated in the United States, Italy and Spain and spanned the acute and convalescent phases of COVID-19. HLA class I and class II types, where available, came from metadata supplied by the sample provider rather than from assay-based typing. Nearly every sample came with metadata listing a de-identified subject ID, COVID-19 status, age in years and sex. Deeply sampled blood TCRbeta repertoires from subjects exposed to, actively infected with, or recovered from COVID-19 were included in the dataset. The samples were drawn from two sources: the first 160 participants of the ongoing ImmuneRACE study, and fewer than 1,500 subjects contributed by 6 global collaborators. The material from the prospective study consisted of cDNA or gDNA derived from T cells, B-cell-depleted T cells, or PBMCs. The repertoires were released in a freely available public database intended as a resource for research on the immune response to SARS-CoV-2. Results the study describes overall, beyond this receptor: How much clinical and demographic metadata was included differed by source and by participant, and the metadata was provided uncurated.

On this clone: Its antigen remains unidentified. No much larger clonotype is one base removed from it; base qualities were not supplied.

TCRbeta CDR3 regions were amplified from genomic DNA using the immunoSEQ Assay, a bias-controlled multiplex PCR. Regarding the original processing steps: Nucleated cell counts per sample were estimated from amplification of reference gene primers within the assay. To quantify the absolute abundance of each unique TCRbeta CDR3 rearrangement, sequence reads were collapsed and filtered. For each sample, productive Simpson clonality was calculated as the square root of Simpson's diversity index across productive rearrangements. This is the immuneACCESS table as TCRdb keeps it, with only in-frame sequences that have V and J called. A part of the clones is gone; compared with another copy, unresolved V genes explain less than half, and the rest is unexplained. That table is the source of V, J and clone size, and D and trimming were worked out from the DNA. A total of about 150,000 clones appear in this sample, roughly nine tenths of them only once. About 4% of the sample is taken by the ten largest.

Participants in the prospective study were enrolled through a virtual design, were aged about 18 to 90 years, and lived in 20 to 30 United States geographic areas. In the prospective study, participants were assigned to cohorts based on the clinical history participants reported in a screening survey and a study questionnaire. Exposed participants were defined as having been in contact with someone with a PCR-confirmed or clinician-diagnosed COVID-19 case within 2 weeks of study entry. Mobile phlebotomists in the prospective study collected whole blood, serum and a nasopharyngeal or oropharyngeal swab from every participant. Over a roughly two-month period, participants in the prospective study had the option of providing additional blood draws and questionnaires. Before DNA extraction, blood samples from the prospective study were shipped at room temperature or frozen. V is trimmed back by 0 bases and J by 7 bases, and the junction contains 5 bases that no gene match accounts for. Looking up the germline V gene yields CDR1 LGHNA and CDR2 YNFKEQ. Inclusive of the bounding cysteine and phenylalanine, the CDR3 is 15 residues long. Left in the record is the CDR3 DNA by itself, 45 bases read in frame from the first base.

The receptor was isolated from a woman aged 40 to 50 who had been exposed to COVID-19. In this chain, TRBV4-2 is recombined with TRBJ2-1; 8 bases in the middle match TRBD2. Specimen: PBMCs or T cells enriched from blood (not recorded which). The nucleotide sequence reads TGTGCCAGCAGCCAAGAGACGGGGGGGTCTAATGAGCAGTTCTTC. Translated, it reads CASSQETGGSNEQFF.